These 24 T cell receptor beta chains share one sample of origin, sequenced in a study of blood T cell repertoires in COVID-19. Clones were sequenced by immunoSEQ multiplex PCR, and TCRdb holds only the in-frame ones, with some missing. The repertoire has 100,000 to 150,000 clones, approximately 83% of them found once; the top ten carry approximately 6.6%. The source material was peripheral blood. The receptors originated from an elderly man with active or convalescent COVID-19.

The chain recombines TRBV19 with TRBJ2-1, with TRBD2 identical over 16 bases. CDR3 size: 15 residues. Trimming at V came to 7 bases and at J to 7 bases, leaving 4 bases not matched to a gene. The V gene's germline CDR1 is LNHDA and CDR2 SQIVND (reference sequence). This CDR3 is CASNSGLAGGNEQFF. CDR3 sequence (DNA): TGTGCCAGTAACTCGGGACTAGCGGGGGGGAATGAGCAGTTCTTC.

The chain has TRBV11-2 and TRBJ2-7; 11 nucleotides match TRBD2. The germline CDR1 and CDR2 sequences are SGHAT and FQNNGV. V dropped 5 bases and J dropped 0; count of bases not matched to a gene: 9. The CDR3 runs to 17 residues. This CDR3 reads CASSHTTSGSISYEQYF. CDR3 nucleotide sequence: TGTGCCAGCAGCCACACCACTAGCGGGAGTATCTCCTACGAGCAGTACTTC. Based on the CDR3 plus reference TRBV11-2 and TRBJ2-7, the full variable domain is EAGVAQSPRYKIIEKRQSVAFWCNPISGHATLYWYQQILGQGPKLLIQFQNNGVVDDSQLPKDRFSAERLKGVDSTLKIQPAKLEDSAVYLCASSHTTSGSISYEQYFGPGTRLTVT.

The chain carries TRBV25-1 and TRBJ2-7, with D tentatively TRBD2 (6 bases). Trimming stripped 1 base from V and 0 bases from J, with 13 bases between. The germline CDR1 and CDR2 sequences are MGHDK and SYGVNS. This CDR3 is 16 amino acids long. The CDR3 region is CASSESGSGLSYEQYF. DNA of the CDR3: TGTGCCAGCAGTGAATCTGGTAGCGGCCTCTCCTACGAGCAGTACTTC.

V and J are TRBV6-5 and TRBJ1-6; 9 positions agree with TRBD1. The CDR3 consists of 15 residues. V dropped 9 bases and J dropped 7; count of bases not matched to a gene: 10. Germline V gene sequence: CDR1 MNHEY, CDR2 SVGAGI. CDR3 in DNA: TGTGCCAGTACCCCAGACAGGGGGGGGAATTCACCCCTCCACTTT. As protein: CASTPDRGGNSPLHF.

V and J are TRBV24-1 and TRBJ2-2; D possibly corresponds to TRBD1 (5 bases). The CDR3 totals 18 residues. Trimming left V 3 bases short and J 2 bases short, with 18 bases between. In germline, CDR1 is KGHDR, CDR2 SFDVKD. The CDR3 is CATSDTNPVGPNTGELFF. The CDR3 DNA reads TGTGCCACCAGTGATACGAACCCCGTGGGGCCCAACACCGGGGAGCTGTTTTTT.

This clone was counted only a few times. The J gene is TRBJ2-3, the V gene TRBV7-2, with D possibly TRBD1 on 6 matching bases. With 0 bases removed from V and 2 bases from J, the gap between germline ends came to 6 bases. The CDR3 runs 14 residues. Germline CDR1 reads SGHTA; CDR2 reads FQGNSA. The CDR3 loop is CASSLAGATDTQYF. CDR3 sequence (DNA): TGTGCCAGCAGCTTAGCGGGGGCCACAGATACGCAGTATTTT.

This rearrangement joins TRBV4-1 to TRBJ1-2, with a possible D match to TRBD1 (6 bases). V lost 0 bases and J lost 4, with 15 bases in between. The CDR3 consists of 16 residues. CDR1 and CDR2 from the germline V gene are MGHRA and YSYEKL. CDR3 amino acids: CASSQEGGGLLYGYTF. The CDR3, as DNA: TGCGCCAGCAGCCAAGAAGGGGGGGGGCTTCTCTATGGCTACACCTTC.

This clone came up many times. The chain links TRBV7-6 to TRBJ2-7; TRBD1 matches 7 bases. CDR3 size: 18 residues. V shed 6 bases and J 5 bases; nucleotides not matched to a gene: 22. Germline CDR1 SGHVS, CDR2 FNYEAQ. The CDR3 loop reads CASSRHRGQKNSWDEQYF. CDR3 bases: TGTGCCAGCAGTCGACACAGGGGTCAAAAAAACAGCTGGGACGAGCAGTACTTC.

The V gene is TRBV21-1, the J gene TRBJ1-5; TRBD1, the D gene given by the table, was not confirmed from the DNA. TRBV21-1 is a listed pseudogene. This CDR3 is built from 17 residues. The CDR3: CASNRTGGSFCNQPQHF. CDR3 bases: TGTGCCAGCAACCGGACAGGGGGCAGTTTCTGCAATCAGCCCCAGCATTTT.

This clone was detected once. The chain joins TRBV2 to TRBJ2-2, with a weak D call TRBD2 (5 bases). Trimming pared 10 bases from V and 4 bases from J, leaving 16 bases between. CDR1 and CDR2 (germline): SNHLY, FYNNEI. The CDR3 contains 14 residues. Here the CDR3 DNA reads TGTGCCACCACACTAAATCGGGGCACCGGGGAGCTGTTTTTT. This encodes CATTLNRGTGELFF.

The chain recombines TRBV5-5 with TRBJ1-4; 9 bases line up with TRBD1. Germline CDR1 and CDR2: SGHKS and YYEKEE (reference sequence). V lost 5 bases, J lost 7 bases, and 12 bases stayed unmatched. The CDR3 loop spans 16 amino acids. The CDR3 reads CASSDRDRDFTEKLFF. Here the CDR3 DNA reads TGTGCCAGCAGTGACCGGGACAGGGACTTCACTGAAAAACTGTTTTTT.

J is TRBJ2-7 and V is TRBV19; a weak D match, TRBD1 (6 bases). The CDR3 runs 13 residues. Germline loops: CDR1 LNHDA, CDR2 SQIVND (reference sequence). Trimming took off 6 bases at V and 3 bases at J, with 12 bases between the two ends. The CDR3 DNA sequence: TGTGCCAGTAGCCCAGGGGACATCTACGAGCAGTACTTC. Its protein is CASSPGDIYEQYF.

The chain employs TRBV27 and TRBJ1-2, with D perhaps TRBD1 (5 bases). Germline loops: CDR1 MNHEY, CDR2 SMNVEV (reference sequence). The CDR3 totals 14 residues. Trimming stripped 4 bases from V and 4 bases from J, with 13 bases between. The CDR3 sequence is CASSWAGRIYGYTF. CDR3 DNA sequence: TGTGCCAGCAGTTGGGCAGGGAGGATCTATGGCTACACCTTC.

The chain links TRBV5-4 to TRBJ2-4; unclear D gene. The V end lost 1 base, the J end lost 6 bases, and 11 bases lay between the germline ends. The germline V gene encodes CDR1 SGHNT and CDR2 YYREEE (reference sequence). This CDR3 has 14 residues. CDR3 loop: CASSLNQVPNIQYF. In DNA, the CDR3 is TGTGCCAGCAGCTTGAATCAGGTACCAAACATTCAGTACTTC. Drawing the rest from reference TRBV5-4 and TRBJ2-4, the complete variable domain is ETGVTQSPTHLIKTRGQQVTLRCSSQSGHNTVSWYQQALGQGPQFIFQYYREEENGRGNFPPRFSGLQFPNYSSELNVNALELDDSALYLCASSLNQVPNIQYFGAGTRLSVL.

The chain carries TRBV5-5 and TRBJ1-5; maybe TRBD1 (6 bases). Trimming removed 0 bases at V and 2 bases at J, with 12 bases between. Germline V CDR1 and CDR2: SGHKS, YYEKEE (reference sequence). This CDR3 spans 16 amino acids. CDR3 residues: CASSLAAGVGNQPQHF. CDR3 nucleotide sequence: TGTGCCAGCAGCTTGGCGGCAGGGGTCGGCAATCAGCCCCAGCATTTT. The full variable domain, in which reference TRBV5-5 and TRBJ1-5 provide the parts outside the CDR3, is DAGVTQSPTHLIKTRGQQVTLRCSPISGHKSVSWYQQVLGQGPQFIFQYYEKEERGRGNFPDRFSARQFPNYSSELNVNALLLGDSALYLCASSLAAGVGNQPQHFGDGTRLSIL.

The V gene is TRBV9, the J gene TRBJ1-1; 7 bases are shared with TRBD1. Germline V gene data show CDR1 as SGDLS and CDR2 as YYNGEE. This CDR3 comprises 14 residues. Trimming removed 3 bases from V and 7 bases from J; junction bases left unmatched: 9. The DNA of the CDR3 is TGTGCCAGCAGCGCGGCCGACAGGGCTATTGAAGCTTTCTTT. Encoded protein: CASSAADRAIEAFF.

CDR3: CASGRDRNQPQHF. The CDR3 DNA follows: TGTGCCAGCGGCCGGGACAGGAATCAGCCCCAGCATTTT. V usage is TRBV19 and J usage is TRBJ1-5, with 8 bases fitting TRBD1. Germline-derived CDR1 and CDR2 are LNHDA and SQIVND (reference sequence). V trimming: 9 bases; J trimming: 4 bases; junction bases outside the gene matches: 5. CDR3 length: 13 amino acids.

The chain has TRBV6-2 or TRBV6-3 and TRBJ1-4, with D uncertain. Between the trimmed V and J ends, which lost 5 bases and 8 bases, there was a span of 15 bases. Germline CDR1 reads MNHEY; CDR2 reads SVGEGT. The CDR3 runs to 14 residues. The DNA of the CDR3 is TGTGCCAGCAGTACCCGGAGGGATGGAGAAAAACTGTTTTTT. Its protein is CASSTRRDGEKLFF.

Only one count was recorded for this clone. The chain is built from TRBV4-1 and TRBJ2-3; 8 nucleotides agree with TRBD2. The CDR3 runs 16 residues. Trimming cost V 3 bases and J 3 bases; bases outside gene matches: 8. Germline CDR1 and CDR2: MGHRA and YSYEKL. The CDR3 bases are TGCGCCAGCAGCCAGTCACTAGCGGTACCAACAGATACGCAGTATTTT. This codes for CASSQSLAVPTDTQYF.

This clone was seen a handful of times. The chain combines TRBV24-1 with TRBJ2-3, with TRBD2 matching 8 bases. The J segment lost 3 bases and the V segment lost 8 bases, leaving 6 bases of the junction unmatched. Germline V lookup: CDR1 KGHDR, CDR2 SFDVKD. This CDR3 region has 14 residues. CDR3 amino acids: CATNQAGETDTQYF. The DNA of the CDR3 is TGTGCCACCAATCAAGCGGGGGAAACAGATACGCAGTATTTT.

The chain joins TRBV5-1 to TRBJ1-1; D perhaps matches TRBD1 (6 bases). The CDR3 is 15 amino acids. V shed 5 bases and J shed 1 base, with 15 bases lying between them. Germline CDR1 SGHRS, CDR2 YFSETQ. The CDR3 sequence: CASRSSGGRNTEAFF. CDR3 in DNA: TGCGCCAGCAGATCATCGGGGGGGCGGAACACTGAAGCTTTCTTT.

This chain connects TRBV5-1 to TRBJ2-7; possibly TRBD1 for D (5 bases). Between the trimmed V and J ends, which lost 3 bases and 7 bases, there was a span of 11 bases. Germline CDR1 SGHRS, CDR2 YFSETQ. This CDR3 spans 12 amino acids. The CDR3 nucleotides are TGCGCCAGCAGCTGGCAGGGCCTGGAGCAGTACTTC. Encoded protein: CASSWQGLEQYF.

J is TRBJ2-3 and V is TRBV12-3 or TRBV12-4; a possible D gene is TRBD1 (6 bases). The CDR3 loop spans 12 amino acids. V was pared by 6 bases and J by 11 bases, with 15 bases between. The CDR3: CASSRQAPRQYF. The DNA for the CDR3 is TGTGCCAGCAGCAGACAGGCGCCTCGGCAGTATTTT.

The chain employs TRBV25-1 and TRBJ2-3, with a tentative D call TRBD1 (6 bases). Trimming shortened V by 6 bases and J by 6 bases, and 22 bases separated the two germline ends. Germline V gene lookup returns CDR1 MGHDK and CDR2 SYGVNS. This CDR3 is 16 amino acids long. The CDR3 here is CASRRGLGGMSDTQYF. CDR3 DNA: TGTGCCAGCAGGAGGGGTCTAGGGGGAATGTCGGATACGCAGTATTTT.